This is a list of T cell receptor beta chains from one sample in a study of beta chain features in type 1 diabetes. Sequencing used immunoSEQ multiplex PCR; TCRdb keeps in-frame clones, though not all of them. The sample lists under 300,000 clones; less than 30% were seen once. Sequencing used naive CD4+ T cells from blood. Source of these receptors: a woman in her twenties or thirties with type 1 diabetes. Both conserved end residues are part of each CDR3. D genes are given only for firm matches. Clone size is shown for a subset of rows, as once, few, many or a class of expanded clone.

d_gene	len	v_gene	j_gene	abundance	CDR3nt	CDR3aa
TRBD2	14	TRBV29-1	TRBJ2-3	few	TGCAGCGTTGCAACTAGCGGGACCTCAGATACGCAGTATTTT	CSVATSGTSDTQYF
TRBD1	15	TRBV30	TRBJ2-2	few	TGTGCCTGGAGACAAACAGGGGGATCCACCGGGGAGCTGTTTTTT	CAWRQTGGSTGELFF
TRBD2	14	TRBV18	TRBJ2-1	.	TGTGCCAGCTCCCCGGGACTAGCGGAAAATGAGCAGTTCTTC	CASSPGLAENEQFF
.	12	TRBV29-1	TRBJ2-5	.	TGCAGCGTTGGGGGGGGCGCCGAGACCCAGTACTTC	CSVGGGAETQYF
.	14	TRBV6-5	TRBJ2-5	.	TGTGCCAGCAGTTACTCAACAGTTAAGGTGGCCCAGTACTTC	CASSYSTVKVAQYF
TRBD2	14	TRBV30	TRBJ2-4	.	TGTGCCTGGAGTCATGCGGGAGCGGGGAACATTCAGTACTTC	CAWSHAGAGNIQYF
.	11	TRBV28	TRBJ1-1	.	TGTGCCACCGAGGCAGGGCCTGAAGCTTTCTTT	CATEAGPEAFF
TRBD1	13	TRBV11-3	TRBJ2-2	.	TGTGCCAGCAGCTTACGACAGGGCGGGGAGCTGTTTTTT	CASSLRQGGELFF
.	16	TRBV13	TRBJ2-4	few	TGTGCCAGCAGCTACCTATGGAGGGGAGCCAAAAACATTCAGTACTTC	CASSYLWRGAKNIQYF
.	14	TRBV2	TRBJ1-5	few	TGTGCCAGCAGTGAAACAGGGAAATTTCAGCCCCAGCATTTT	CASSETGKFQPQHF
.	13	TRBV21-1	TRBJ2-7	.	TGTGCCAGCAGCACCGGAGAATTCTACGAGCAGTACTTC	CASSTGEFYEQYF
.	14	TRBV30	TRBJ2-7	.	TGTGCCTGGATTCCCAGGTTAGGGGGCTACGAGCAGTACTTC	CAWIPRLGGYEQYF
.	13	TRBV25-1	TRBJ2-2	.	TGTGCCAGCGAACATCCCGCCACCGGGGAGCTGTTTTTT	CASEHPATGELFF
TRBD1	15	TRBV4-1	TRBJ2-7	few	TGCGCCAGCAGCCGAGGGACAGGGGATTCCCACGAGCAGTACTTC	CASSRGTGDSHEQYF
.	15	TRBV9	TRBJ1-3	few	TGTGCCAGCAGCCAAAACACAGTCTCTGGAAACACCATATATTTT	CASSQNTVSGNTIYF